This TCR beta chain was found in a study of cytomegalovirus exposure and HLA in healthy donors (dated by TCRdb to the late 2010s). Concerning the study at large: A later analysis indicated that the 95 to 150 validation repertoires were generated on the platform also employed for the 670 or so repertoires of the first cohort. The study aimed to test whether signatures of past pathogen exposure could be identified by cataloging public T cell receptors. Besides the first cohort of about 730 subjects, a separate validation cohort made up of about 120 different subjects was used. High-throughput TCR immunosequencing, statistical association of individual TCRs with disease status, and machine learning were combined to predict cytomegalovirus infection status. The research as a whole found: In the study, around 150 TCR beta chains were listed as associated with cytomegalovirus. Across donors, most TCR sequences were observed very rarely, whereas some public TCRs were present in many individuals. The authors suggested that the approach could potentially be generalized to other disease states and immunological phenotypes. In a later analysis, TCRs clustered in the first cohort were found to also tend to co-occur in the 120 or so validation repertoires, with 94% of cluster scores above 0. In both the original and validation cohorts, the classifier was reported to diagnose cytomegalovirus status with high specificity and sensitivity. In vitro tests confirmed that a few of the cytomegalovirus-associated TCR beta chains recognize cytomegalovirus antigens. A later analysis lacked HLA typing for the validation cohort, so it scored co-occurrence in that cohort across all 130 or so repertoires.

Separate from the approximately 700-subject first cohort, the validation cohort of 120 subjects was the group to which the donors belonged. Receptors were amplified or captured by the immunoSEQ multiplex PCR assay. The source study handled its data this way. A statistical classification framework was built to diagnose cytomegalovirus status from the catalog of TCR beta chain sequences. Drawn from immuneACCESS, this table holds only the in-frame rearrangements with V and J called that TCRdb kept. Clones are partly lost; checked studies trace under half to an unresolved V gene and leave the rest unexplained. V and J calls and clone size are copied from that table; D and trimming were computed from the DNA. This sample lists 82,000 or so clones; roughly 94% were detected once. More than 0.6% of the sample is held by the ten biggest clonotypes. Concerning this clone itself: Its antigen remains undetermined. Base qualities were left out, and no much larger clone turns up one base away.

The junction shows trimming of 6 bases on V and 3 bases on J, and the gene matches do not reach 4 bases of it. Including cysteine and phenylalanine, the CDR3 has 13 amino acids. Just the 39-base CDR3 DNA is kept, in frame starting at base 1. As encoded in the germline V gene (reference sequence), CDR1 is MNHEY while CDR2 is SMNVEV. Sequencing was performed on PBMCs. The receptor was isolated from a woman between 18 and 29 years old in good health and CMV-seronegative. The rearranged chain carries TRBV27 and TRBJ2-7, and 8 junction bases match TRBD1. The CDR3 sequence is CASSRQGNYEQYF. In nucleotides, the sequence is TGTGCCAGCAGCCGACAGGGGAACTACGAGCAGTACTTC.